The 3 T cell receptor beta chains below were found in one sample sequenced in a study of molecular identifiers for immune sequencing clone quantification. TCRdb ran MiXCR on the PCR reads and lists one entry per CDR3 protein. The sample yields about 510,000 distinct CDR3 sequences, around a fifth seen once. The sequenced material came from naive CD8+ T cells from blood, with Jurkat cell RNA spiked in. Subset here: FACS-sorted CD8+CD4-CCR7+CD45RA+ naive T cells. These receptors were obtained from a human donor in good health. Some libraries in this study had Jurkat cell RNA spiked in.

The chain is built from TRBV27 and TRBJ2-1; 14 positions agree with TRBD2. V lost 5 bases, J lost 7 bases, and 4 bases stayed unmatched. CDR3 length equals 15 residues. Germline loops: CDR1 MNHEY, CDR2 SMNVEV (reference sequence). This chain's CDR3 is CASSEGTSGGNEQFF. CDR3 bases: TGTGCCAGCAGTGAAGGGACTAGCGGGGGAAATGAGCAGTTCTTC.

The CDR3 protein is CASSLNRAGLGEQYF. As DNA, the CDR3 is TGTGCCAGCAGCTTGAACAGGGCTGGGTTGGGAGAGCAGTACTTC. This sequence joins TRBV27 and TRBJ2-7; tentatively, D is TRBD1 (6 bases). CDR3 size: 15 residues. Germline assignment: CDR1 MNHEY and CDR2 SMNVEV (reference sequence). V was pared by 6 bases and J by 7 bases, with 22 bases between.

Concerning this clonotype itself: A read error may be the cause here, since a much bigger clone is one base away. The chain employs TRBV7-9 and TRBJ2-3; a weak D match, TRBD1 (5 bases). Germline CDR1 is SEHNR and CDR2 is FQNEAQ (reference sequence). The CDR3 runs 14 residues. CDR3 in DNA: TGTGCCAGCAGCCGATCTGACTCGACAGATACGCGGTATTTT. It is translated as CASSRSDSTDTRYF. The variable domain in full, with the rest retrieved from reference TRBV7-9 and TRBJ2-3, is DTGVSQNPRHKITKRGQNVTFRCDPISEHNRLYWYRQTLGQGPEFLTYFQNEAQLEKSRLLSDRFSAERPKGSFSTLEIQRTEQGDSAMYLCASSRSDSTDTRYFGPGTRLTVL.